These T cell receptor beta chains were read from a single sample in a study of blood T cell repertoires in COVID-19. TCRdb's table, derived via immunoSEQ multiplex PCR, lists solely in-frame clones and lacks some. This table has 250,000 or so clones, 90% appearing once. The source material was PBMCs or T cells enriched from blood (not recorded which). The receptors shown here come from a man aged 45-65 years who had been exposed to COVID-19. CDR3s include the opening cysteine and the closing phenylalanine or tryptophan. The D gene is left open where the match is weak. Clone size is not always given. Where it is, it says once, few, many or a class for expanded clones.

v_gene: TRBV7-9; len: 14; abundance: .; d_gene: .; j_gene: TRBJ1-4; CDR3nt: TGTGCCAGCAGCTTAATGGGGGCAGGGGAAAAACTGTTTTTT; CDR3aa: CASSLMGAGEKLFF
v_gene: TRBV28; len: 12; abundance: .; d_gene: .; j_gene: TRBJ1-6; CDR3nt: TGTGCCAGCAGAATTCGGAATTCACCCCTCCACTTT; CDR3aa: CASRIRNSPLHF
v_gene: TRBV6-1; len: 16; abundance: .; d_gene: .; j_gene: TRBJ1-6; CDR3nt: TGTGCCAGCAGTGAAGCGGTCAGGGCTTTCAATTCACCCCTCCACTTT; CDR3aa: CASSEAVRAFNSPLHF
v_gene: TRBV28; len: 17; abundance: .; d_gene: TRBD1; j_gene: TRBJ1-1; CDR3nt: TGTGCCAGCAGTTTAAACAGGGGGCCGGGATGGAAGACTGAAGCTTTCTTT; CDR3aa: CASSLNRGPGWKTEAFF
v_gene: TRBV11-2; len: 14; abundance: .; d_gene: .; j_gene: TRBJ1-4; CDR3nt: TGTGCCAGCAGTCCATCCCGGGATGCAGAAAAACTGTTTTTT; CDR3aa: CASSPSRDAEKLFF
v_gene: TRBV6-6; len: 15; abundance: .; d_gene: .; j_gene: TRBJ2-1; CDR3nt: TGTGCCAGCACCCTCGCGGGGAGCTCCTACAATGAGCAGTTCTTC; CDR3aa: CASTLAGSSYNEQFF
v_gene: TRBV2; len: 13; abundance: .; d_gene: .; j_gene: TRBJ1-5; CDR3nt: TGTGCCAGCAGTGAAGGGACAAACCAGCCCCAGCATTTT; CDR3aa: CASSEGTNQPQHF
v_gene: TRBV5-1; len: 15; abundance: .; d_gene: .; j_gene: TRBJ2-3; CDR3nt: TGCGCCAGCAGCTTGGCGAGGCCCGAGACAGATACGCAGTATTTT; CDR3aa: CASSLARPETDTQYF
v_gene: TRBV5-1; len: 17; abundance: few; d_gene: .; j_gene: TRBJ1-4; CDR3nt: TGCGCCAGCAGCCGGGTGCCCTTCTCAGCAACTAATGAAAAACTGTTTTTT; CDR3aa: CASSRVPFSATNEKLFF
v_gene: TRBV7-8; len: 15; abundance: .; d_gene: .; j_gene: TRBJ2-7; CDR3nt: TGTGCCAGCAGCTTCCTTGGGGACACCTCCTACGAGCAGTACTTC; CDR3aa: CASSFLGDTSYEQYF
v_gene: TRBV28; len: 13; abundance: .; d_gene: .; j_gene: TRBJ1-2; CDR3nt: TGTGCCAGCAGCTCACAGGGTGGCTATGGCTACACCTTC; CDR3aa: CASSSQGGYGYTF
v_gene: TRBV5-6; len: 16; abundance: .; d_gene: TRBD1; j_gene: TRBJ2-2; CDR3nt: TGTGCCAGCAGCTTGTCCGGGACAGCGAACACCGGGGAGCTGTTTTTT; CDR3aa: CASSLSGTANTGELFF
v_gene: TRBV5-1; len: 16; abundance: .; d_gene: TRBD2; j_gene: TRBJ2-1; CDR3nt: TGCGCCAGCAGCTTGACGTCTGGACTAGCGCACAATGAGCAGTTCTTC; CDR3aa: CASSLTSGLAHNEQFF
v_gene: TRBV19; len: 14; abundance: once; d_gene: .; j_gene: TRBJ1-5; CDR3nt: TGTGCCAGTAGTGTTACAGGGAGCAATCAGCCCCAGCATTTT; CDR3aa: CASSVTGSNQPQHF
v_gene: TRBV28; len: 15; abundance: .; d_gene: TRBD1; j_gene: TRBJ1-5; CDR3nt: TGTGCCAGGAAGGGACAGGGGAATAGCAATCAGCCCCAGCATTTT; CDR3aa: CARKGQGNSNQPQHF
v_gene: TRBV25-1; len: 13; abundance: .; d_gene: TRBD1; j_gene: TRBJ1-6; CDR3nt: TGTGCCAGCAGGGGACAGGGTGCTTCACCCCTCCACTTT; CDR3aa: CASRGQGASPLHF
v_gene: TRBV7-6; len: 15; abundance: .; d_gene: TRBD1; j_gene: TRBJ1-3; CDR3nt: TGTGCCAGCTCACCAACAGGGGTTTCTGGAAACACCATATATTTT; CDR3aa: CASSPTGVSGNTIYF
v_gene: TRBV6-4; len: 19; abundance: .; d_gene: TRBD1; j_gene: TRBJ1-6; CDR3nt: TGTGCCAGCAGTTCCCCTCTCGGACAGGGAAGCTCCTATAATTCACCCCTCCACTTT; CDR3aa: CASSSPLGQGSSYNSPLHF
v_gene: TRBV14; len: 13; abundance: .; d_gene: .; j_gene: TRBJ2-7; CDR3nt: TGTGCCAGCAGCCCTCGACCCAGCGACGGGCAGTACTTC; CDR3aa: CASSPRPSDGQYF
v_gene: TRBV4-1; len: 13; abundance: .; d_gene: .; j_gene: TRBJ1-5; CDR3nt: TGCGCCAGCAGCCAAGATGAGTATCAGCCCCAGCATTTT; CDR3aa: CASSQDEYQPQHF
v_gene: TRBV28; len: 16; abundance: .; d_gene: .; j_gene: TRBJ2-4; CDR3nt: TGTGCCAGCAACGGCCTCCGACTCCTAGCCAAAAACATTCAGTACTTC; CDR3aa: CASNGLRLLAKNIQYF
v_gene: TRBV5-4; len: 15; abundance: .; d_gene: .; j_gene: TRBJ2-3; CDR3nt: TGTGCCAGCAGCTTGGCAGGAGGAAATGAAGATACGCAGTATTTT; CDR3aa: CASSLAGGNEDTQYF
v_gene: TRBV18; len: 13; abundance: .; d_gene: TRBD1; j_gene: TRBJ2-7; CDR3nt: TGTGCCAGCTCACCGGACAGGGTAAACGAGCAGTACTTC; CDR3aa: CASSPDRVNEQYF
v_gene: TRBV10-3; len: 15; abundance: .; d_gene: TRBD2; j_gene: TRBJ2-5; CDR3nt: TGTGCCAGCCGGGTACAAGAAGCGGGGCAAGAGACCCAGTACTTC; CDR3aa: CASRVQEAGQETQYF
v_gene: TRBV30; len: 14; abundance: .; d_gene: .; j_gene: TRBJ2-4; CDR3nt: TGTGCCTGGAGTGACACCCCGGGTTGGAACATTCAGTACTTC; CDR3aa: CAWSDTPGWNIQYF
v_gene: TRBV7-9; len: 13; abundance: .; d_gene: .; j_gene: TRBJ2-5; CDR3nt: TGTGCCAGCAGCTTTGGCTTGGTAGAGACCCAGTACTTC; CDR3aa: CASSFGLVETQYF
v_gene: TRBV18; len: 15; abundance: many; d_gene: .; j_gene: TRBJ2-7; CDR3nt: TGTGCCAGCTCACCACCTAGCAGGGGGGCCTACGAGCAGTACTTC; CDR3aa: CASSPPSRGAYEQYF
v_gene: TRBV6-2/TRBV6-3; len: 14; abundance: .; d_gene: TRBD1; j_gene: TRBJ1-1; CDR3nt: TGTGCCAGCAGTGGGACAGGAATGAACACTGAAGCTTTCTTT; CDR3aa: CASSGTGMNTEAFF
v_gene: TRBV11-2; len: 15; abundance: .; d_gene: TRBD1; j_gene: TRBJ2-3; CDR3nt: TGTGCCAGCAGTCGTAGCAGACAGGGGACAGATACGCAGTATTTT; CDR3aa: CASSRSRQGTDTQYF
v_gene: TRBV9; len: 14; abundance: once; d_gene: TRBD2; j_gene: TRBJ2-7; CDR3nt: TGTGCCAGCTCCCGGACTAGCGGAAACTACGAGCAGTACTTC; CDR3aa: CASSRTSGNYEQYF
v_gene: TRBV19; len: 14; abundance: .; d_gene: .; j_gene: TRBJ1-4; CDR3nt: TGTGCCAGTAGTGGACAGCTAACTAATGAAAAACTGTTTTTT; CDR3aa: CASSGQLTNEKLFF
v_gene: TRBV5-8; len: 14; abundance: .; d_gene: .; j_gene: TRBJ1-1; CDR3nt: TGTGCCAGCAGCCCCAGGGGCGTGGAGACTGAAGCTTTCTTT; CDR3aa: CASSPRGVETEAFF
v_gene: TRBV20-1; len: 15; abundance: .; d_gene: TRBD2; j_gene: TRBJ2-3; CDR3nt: TGCAGTGCTAGTAGTAGCGGGAGGGCCCCCGATACGCAGTATTTT; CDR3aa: CSASSSGRAPDTQYF
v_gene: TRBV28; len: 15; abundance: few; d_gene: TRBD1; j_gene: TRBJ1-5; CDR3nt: TGTGCCAGCAGACCAGGGGGAGGAGAGAATCAGCCCCAGCATTTT; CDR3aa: CASRPGGGENQPQHF
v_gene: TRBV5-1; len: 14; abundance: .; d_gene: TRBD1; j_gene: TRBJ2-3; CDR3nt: TGCGCCAGCAGCCGGCCAGGGGGCCAAGATACGCAGTATTTT; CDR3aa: CASSRPGGQDTQYF
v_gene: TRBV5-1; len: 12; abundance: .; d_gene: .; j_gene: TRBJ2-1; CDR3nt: TGCGCCAGCAGTAACGAACTCAATGAGCAGTTCTTC; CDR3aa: CASSNELNEQFF
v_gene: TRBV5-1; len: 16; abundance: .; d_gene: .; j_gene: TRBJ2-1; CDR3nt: TGCGCCAGCAGCTTGTCTCTCCTCGATGGGCCCAATGAGCAGTTCTTC; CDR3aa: CASSLSLLDGPNEQFF
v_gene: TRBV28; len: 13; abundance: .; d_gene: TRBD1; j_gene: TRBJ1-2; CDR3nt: TGTGCCAGCAGCGCAGGGGGACGATATGGCTACACCTTC; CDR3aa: CASSAGGRYGYTF
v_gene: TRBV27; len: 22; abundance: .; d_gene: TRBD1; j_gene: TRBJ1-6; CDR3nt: TGTGCCAGCAGTTTATACCCCCTCGGGGGACAGGGGCCGAACTCCTATAATTCACCCCTCCACTTT; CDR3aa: CASSLYPLGGQGPNSYNSPLHF
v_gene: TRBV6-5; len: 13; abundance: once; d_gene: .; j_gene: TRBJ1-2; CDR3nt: TGTGCCAGTAAATCAACAGGGCTCTATGGCTACACCTTC; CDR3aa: CASKSTGLYGYTF
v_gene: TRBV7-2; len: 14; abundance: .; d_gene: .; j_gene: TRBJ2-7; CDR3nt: TGTGCCAGCAGCTTAGTGGTCTGGAGCTACGAGCAGTACTTC; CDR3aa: CASSLVVWSYEQYF
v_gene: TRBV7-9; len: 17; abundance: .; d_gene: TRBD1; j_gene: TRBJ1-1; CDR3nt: TGTGCCAGCAGCTTAGGAAGAAGGGACAGGGAGGATACTGAAGCTTTCTTT; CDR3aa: CASSLGRRDREDTEAFF
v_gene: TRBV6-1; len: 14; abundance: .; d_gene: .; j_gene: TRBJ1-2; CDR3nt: TGTGCCAGCAGTGATCCGAGAGGGACTACTGGCTACACCTTC; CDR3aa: CASSDPRGTTGYTF
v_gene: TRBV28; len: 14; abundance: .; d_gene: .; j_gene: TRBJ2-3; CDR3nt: TGTGCCAGCAGTTCCGGTGGTAGCGCAGATACGCAGTATTTT; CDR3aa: CASSSGGSADTQYF
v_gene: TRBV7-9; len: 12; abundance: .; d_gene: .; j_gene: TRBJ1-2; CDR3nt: TGTGCCAGCAGCTTAGGGAGCTATGGCTACACCTTC; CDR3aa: CASSLGSYGYTF
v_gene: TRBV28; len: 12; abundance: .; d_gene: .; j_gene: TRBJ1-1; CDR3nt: TGTGCCAGCAGCCCCAGGCGCACTGAAGCTTTCTTT; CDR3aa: CASSPRRTEAFF
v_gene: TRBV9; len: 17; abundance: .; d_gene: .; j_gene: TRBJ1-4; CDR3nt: TGTGCCAGCAGCGTAGAAGGGGGAAGCGGCACTAATGAAAAACTGTTTTTT; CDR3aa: CASSVEGGSGTNEKLFF
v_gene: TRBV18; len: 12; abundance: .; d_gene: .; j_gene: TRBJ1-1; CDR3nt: TGTGCCAGCTCACCAATCGACACTGAAGCTTTCTTT; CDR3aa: CASSPIDTEAFF
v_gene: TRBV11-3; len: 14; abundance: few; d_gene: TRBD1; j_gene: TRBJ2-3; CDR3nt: TGTGCCAGCACCAGGACAGGGTCAGAAGATACGCAGTATTTT; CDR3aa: CASTRTGSEDTQYF
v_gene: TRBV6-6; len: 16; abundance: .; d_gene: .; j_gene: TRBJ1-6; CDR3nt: TGTGCCAGCAGTCCCTCGGGAGGGATCTATAATTCACCCCTCCACTTT; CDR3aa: CASSPSGGIYNSPLHF
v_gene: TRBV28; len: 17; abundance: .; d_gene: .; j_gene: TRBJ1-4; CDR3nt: TGTGCCAGCAGTTTCCTCCGACAGCTTTCGGGCCGGGAAAAACTGTTTTTT; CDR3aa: CASSFLRQLSGREKLFF
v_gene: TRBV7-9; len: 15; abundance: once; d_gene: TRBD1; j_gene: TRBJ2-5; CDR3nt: TGTGCCAGCAGCTTAGAGGGGGCTCTCCGGGAGACCCAGTACTTC; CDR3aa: CASSLEGALRETQYF